These 3 T cell receptor beta chains were all obtained from the same sample, sequenced in a study of control samples from healthy donors and cancer patients. The repertoire was sequenced with immunoSEQ multiplex PCR; TCRdb's copy has only in-frame clones and lacks some. Of roughly 95,000 clones listed, about nine tenths are singletons. Sequenced input: blood. These receptors all stem from a woman in her 30s in good health.

The chain joins TRBV28 to TRBJ2-7; 8 nucleotides match TRBD2. The CDR3 totals 15 residues. Germline assignment: CDR1 MDHEN and CDR2 SYDVKM. With V trimmed by 3 bases and J by 0 bases, 4 bases remained unmatched. The CDR3 region has the DNA TGTGCCAGCAGTTTGGCGGGGGGCGGCTCCTACGAGCAGTACTTC. Translating it yields CASSLAGGGSYEQYF.

The chain is built from TRBV10-3 and TRBJ1-5; the D is unclear. Trimming left V 5 bases short and J 0 bases short, with 2 bases between. This CDR3 has 12 residues. CDR1 is ENHRY and CDR2 is SYGVKD in the germline V gene. The CDR3 DNA reads as TGTGCCATCAGTACTAGCAATCAGCCCCAGCATTTT. This sequence encodes CAISTSNQPQHF.

This clone was seen a few times. The V gene is TRBV25-1, the J gene TRBJ2-1; 10 positions match TRBD1. The trim removed 8 bases at V and 9 bases at J, leaving 10 bases unmatched. This CDR3 contains 14 residues. Germline V lookup: CDR1 MGHDK, CDR2 SYGVNS. CDR3 loop: CASGEGTGAFEQFF. The CDR3 bases are TGTGCCAGCGGGGAAGGGACAGGGGCCTTTGAGCAGTTCTTC.